This T cell receptor (beta chain) was sequenced during a study of cytomegalovirus exposure and HLA in healthy donors. Trimming stripped 4 bases from V and 8 bases from J, with 14 bases between. The CDR3 loop spans 14 amino acids. Germline CDR1 is MNHEY and CDR2 is SVGAGI. This clone was recorded a few times. The PCR was carried out with 60 Vbeta primers and 13 Jbeta primers. TCRdb's copy holds only in-frame clones and misses some; the assay was immunoSEQ multiplex PCR. The table includes 100,000 to 140,000 clones, around 77% detected once. The genes are TRBV6-5 and TRBJ1-4; tentatively, D is TRBD1 (5 bases). Sequencing was performed on PBMCs. The receptor was derived from a man aged 18 to 30 in good health and CMV-seronegative. CDR3 coding DNA: TGTGCCAGCAGTTCAGGGCGTCTTAGGGAAAAACTGTTTTTT. Translated, it gives CASSSGRLREKLFF.